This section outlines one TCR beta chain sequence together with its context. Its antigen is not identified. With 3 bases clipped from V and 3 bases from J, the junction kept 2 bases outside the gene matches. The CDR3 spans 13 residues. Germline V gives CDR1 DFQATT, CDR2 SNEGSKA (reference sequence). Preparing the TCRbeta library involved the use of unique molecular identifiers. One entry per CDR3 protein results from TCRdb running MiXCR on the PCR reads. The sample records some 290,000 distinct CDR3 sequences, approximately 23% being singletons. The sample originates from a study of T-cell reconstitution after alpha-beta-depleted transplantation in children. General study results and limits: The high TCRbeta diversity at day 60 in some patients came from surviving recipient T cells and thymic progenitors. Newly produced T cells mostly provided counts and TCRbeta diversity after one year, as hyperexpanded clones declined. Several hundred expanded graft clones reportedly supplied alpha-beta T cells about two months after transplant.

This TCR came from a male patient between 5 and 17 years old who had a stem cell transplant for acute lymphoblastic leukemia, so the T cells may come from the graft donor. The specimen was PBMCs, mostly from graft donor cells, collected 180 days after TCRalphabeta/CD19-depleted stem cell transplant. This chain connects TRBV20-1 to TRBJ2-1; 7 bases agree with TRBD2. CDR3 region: CSASGRLYNEQFF. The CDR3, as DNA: TGCAGTGCTAGCGGGAGGCTCTACAATGAGCAGTTCTTC.